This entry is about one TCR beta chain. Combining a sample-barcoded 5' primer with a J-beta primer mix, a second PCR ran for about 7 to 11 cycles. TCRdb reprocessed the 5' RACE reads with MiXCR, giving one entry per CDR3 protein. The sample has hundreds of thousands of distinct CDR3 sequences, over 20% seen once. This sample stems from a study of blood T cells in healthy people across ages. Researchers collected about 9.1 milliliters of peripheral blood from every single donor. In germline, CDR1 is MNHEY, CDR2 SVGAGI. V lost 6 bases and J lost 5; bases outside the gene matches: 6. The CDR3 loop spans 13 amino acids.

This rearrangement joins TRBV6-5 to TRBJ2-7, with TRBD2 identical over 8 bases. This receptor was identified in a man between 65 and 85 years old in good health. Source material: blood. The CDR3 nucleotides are TGTGCCAGCAGACAAAGCGGGAGAGACGAGCAGTACTTC. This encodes CASRQSGRDEQYF.